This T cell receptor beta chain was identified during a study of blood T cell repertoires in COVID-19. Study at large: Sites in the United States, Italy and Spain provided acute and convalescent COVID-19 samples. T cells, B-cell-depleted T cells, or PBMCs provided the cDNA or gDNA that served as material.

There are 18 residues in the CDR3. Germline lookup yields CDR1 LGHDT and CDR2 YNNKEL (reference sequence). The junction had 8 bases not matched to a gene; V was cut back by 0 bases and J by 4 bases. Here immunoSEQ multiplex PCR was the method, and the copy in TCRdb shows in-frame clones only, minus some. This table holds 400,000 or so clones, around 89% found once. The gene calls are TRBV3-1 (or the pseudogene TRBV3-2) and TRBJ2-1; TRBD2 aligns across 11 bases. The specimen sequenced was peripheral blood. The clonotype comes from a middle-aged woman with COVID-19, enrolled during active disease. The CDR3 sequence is CASSQEGRLAGWYNEQFF. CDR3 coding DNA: TGTGCCAGCAGCCAAGAAGGCCGACTAGCGGGATGGTACAATGAGCAGTTCTTC.